This TCR beta chain was identified during a study of cytotoxic CD8 clonotypes in ibrutinib-treated CLL. Study conclusions and caveats: Baseline-level clonality went beyond age-matched healthy donors and moved in step with circulating CD8+ T-cell counts.

A note on this clone: Antigen specificity is unknown.

The CDR3 runs to 12 residues. Looked up from germline, CDR1 is SGHNT and CDR2 is YENEEA. With 5 bases removed from V and 8 bases from J, the gap between germline ends came to 9 bases. Profiling relied on immunoSEQ multiplex PCR, and the TCRdb table lists in-frame clones only, not all of them. The sample includes over 200,000 clones, more than 65% seen only once; the top ten take more than 4.5%. The input for sequencing was PBMCs, taken after 12 months of ibrutinib treatment. This clonotype was obtained from a human donor with chronic lymphocytic leukemia. The chain couples TRBV11-3 to TRBJ2-2; D not certain. The DNA of the CDR3 is TGTGCCAGCAGCGTGGGGATGGGGGAGCTGTTTTTT. Translation gives CASSVGMGELFF.